The 2 T cell receptor beta chains listed next were all sequenced from one sample in a study of blood T cell repertoires in COVID-19. Clones were read by immunoSEQ multiplex PCR, and TCRdb kept only the in-frame ones, dropping some. The sample holds 110,000 to 150,000 clones, around three quarters seen once. Sequenced input: peripheral blood. The receptor source for this set is a man in his fifties or sixties with acute or convalescent COVID-19.

This clone was seen only once. The V call is TRBV19, the J call TRBJ1-6, with D possibly TRBD1 on 6 matching bases. V lost 4 bases and J lost 16, with 20 bases in between. Germline V lookup: CDR1 LNHDA, CDR2 SQIVND (reference sequence). The CDR3 has 14 amino acids. This CDR3 is CASSTGQPTDPLHF. CDR3 nucleotide sequence: TGTGCCAGTAGTACCGGACAGCCGACGGACCCTCTCCACTTT.

This clone was detected only once. The same CDR3 arises from other DNA sequences in this sample as well. The chain couples TRBV10-1 to TRBJ2-5; 8 bases are a match to TRBD2. V gave up 8 bases and J gave up 2 bases; unmatched junction bases: 4. CDR1 WNHNN and CDR2 SYGVQD come from the germline V gene (reference sequence). This CDR3 is 13 amino acids long. CDR3: CASSAGGQETQYF. The CDR3 bases are TGCGCCAGCTCTGCGGGAGGTCAAGAGACCCAGTACTTC.